Below, 20 T cell receptor beta chains from the same sample are listed, as sequenced in a study of shared clonotypes between healthy human individuals. Using immunoSEQ multiplex PCR, the repertoire was profiled, and TCRdb retains in-frame clones only, with some absent. The sample gives some 500,000 clones, about 96% of which show up once; about 0.06% is in the top ten. Material: naive CD4+ T cells sorted from blood. The subset denotes: CD45RA+ positively selected. The receptors were gathered from a woman in her 30s in good health.

The chain is built from TRBV10-1 and TRBJ2-3; unclear D gene. The CDR3 has 14 amino acids. Germline CDR1 and CDR2: WNHNN and SYGVQD (reference sequence). V dropped 4 bases and J dropped 2 bases, with 10 bases sitting between them. In DNA, the CDR3 is TGCGCCAGCAGTGGCGGCACAGACACAGATACGCAGTATTTT. This sequence encodes CASSGGTDTDTQYF.

This sequence joins TRBV6-1 and TRBJ2-7; 9 positions match TRBD2. With 5 bases clipped from V and 0 bases from J, the junction kept 5 bases outside the gene matches. This CDR3 contains 15 residues. The germline V gene encodes CDR1 MNHNS and CDR2 SASEGT. The CDR3 DNA sequence: TGTGCCAGCAGTCGACTAGCGGAAAGCTCCTACGAGCAGTACTTC. Encoded protein: CASSRLAESSYEQYF.

This clone was detected only once. The gene calls are TRBV4-1 and TRBJ2-5; 7 nucleotides line up with TRBD2. The DNA end is a closer match to TRBJ2-7, so the J assignment may be wrong. Germline assignment: CDR1 MGHRA and CDR2 YSYEKL. The CDR3 is made up of 16 amino acids. CDR3 in DNA: TGCGCCAGCAGCCTGTTCATCTCGGCGGGAGACAACGAGCAGTACTTC. Its protein is CASSLFISAGDNEQYF.

Remarks on this clone: Other DNA sequences within the sample encode an identical CDR3. The V gene is TRBV7-2, the J gene TRBJ2-7; 9 bases fit TRBD2. This CDR3 region has 16 residues. Germline V gene data show CDR1 as SGHTA and CDR2 as FQGNSA. J was trimmed by 6 bases and V by 5 bases; bases with no gene match: 14. Here the CDR3 DNA reads TGTGCCAGCAGCGCCCCGCGGACTAGCGTGGCAGGCGAGCAGTACTTC. It encodes CASSAPRTSVAGEQYF. Full variable domain (rest looked up from reference TRBV7-2 and TRBJ2-7): GAGVSQSPSNKVTEKGKDVELRCDPISGHTALYWYRQSLGQGLEFLIYFQGNSAPDKSGLPSDRFSAERTGGSVSTLTIQRTQQEDSAVYLCASSAPRTSVAGEQYFGPGTRLTVT.

The chain is built from TRBV28 and TRBJ2-2; D is tentatively TRBD1 or TRBD2 (6 bases each). Germline CDR1 MDHEN, CDR2 SYDVKM. This CDR3 contains 14 residues. V dropped 6 bases and J dropped 1 base, with 9 bases sitting between them. The CDR3 loop reads CASRKGGNTGELFF. CDR3 nucleotides: TGTGCCAGCAGGAAGGGGGGGAACACCGGGGAGCTGTTTTTT.

This clone was found once. The chain is built from TRBV20-1 and TRBJ2-2; D is ambiguous. This CDR3 has 10 residues. Germline V lookup: CDR1 DFQATT, CDR2 SNEGSKA (reference sequence). Trimming took off 5 bases at V and 9 bases at J, with 7 bases between the two ends. The CDR3 region has the DNA TGCAGTGCTGGGCACCGGGAGCTGTTTTTT. Protein sequence: CSAGHRELFF.

This chain links TRBV5-6 with TRBJ2-7, with unresolved D. V was trimmed by 5 bases and J by 2 bases, leaving 14 bases between them. This CDR3 contains 14 residues. Per the germline V gene, CDR1 is SGHDT and CDR2 is YYEEEE. CDR3 region: CASSINLEPYEQYF. CDR3 DNA: TGTGCCAGCAGTATAAACCTAGAACCCTACGAGCAGTACTTC.

Note on this clone: The identical CDR3 is also encoded by other nucleotide sequences in the sample. This chain links TRBV28 with TRBJ1-1; unclear D gene. V lost 4 bases and J lost 0, with 6 bases in between. The CDR3 extends over 13 amino acids. Germline loops: CDR1 MDHEN, CDR2 SYDVKM. In DNA form, the CDR3 reads TGTGCCAGCAGTTCGTCAATGAACACTGAAGCTTTCTTT. Its protein is CASSSSMNTEAFF.

The rearrangement joins TRBV10-3 to TRBJ2-4; 11 bases fit TRBD2. The germline V gene encodes CDR1 ENHRY and CDR2 SYGVKD. Trimming took 0 bases from V and 3 from J; bases not matched to a gene: 7. This CDR3 spans 18 amino acids. The chain's CDR3 is CAISESGTSGSGKNIQYF. CDR3 nucleotide sequence: TGTGCCATCAGTGAGTCTGGTACTAGCGGGAGTGGCAAAAACATTCAGTACTTC.

This clone appeared a single time. This CDR3 reads CASSRDASSYEQYF. DNA of the CDR3: TGCGCCAGCAGCCGGGACGCCAGCTCCTACGAGCAGTACTTC. The genes are TRBV5-1 and TRBJ2-7; TRBD1 or TRBD2 may be the D gene (5 bases each). CDR1 is SGHRS and CDR2 is YFSETQ in the germline V gene. The ends were cut back, 4 bases at V and 0 bases at J, with 11 bases in the middle. The CDR3 runs 14 residues.

The chain joins TRBV5-6 to TRBJ1-3; no firm D call. Trimming pared 7 bases from V and 0 bases from J, leaving 11 bases between. Germline loops: CDR1 SGHDT, CDR2 YYEEEE. CDR3 length: 14 residues. CDR3 sequence reads: CASRDSRSGNTIYF. In DNA, the CDR3 is TGTGCCAGCCGAGACTCCCGCTCTGGAAACACCATATATTTT.

The chain combines TRBV28 with TRBJ1-5; D is possibly TRBD1 (6 bases). Germline values: CDR1 MDHEN, CDR2 SYDVKM. Trimming removed 6 bases from V and 0 bases from J, with 18 bases in between. The CDR3 sequence is 17 residues long. In DNA form, the CDR3 reads TGTGCCAGCAGCTCCTCCAGGGGATCTTATAGCAATCAGCCCCAGCATTTT. Translation gives CASSSSRGSYSNQPQHF.

The V and J genes are TRBV30 and TRBJ2-1; D gene ambiguous. From germline, CDR1 is GTSNPN and CDR2 SVGIG (reference sequence). The V end was cut by 2 bases, the J end by 3 bases, with 5 bases between. The CDR3 runs to 12 residues. This CDR3 is CAWSPVYNEQFF. In DNA, the CDR3 is TGTGCCTGGAGTCCAGTCTACAATGAGCAGTTCTTC. Based on the CDR3 plus reference TRBV30 and TRBJ2-1, the full variable domain is SQTIHQWPATLVQPVGSPLSLECTVEGTSNPNLYWYRQAAGRGLQLLFYSVGIGQISSEVPQNLSASRPQDRQFILSSKKLLLSDSGFYLCAWSPVYNEQFFGPGTRLTVL.

The chain carries TRBV2 and TRBJ2-1; tentatively, D is TRBD1 (6 bases). CDR3 length: 15 amino acids. Germline V gives CDR1 SNHLY, CDR2 FYNNEI. V was pared by 2 bases and J by 0 bases, with 8 bases between. This chain's CDR3 is CASSERGSSYNEQFF. In nucleotides, the CDR3 is TGTGCCAGCAGTGAAAGGGGGAGCTCCTACAATGAGCAGTTCTTC.

This clone came up once. The chain employs TRBV6-4 and TRBJ2-7; 9 bases are shared with TRBD1. V was clipped by 6 bases and J by 6 bases; unmatched bases: 6. The germline V gene has CDR1 MRHNA and CDR2 SNTAGT. CDR3 length: 13 residues. The CDR3 DNA reads TGTGCCAGCAGCCGGGACAGGGTGTCCGAGCAGTACTTC. Translating gives CASSRDRVSEQYF.

The rearrangement uses TRBV7-2 and TRBJ2-1; 8 bases fit TRBD2. The CDR3 covers 15 residues. The J segment lost 4 bases and the V segment lost 8 bases, leaving 10 bases of the junction unmatched. Per germline, CDR1 SGHTA and CDR2 FQGNSA. DNA for the CDR3: TGTGCCAGCGCCTCTGTAGCGGGATTATACAATGAGCAGTTCTTC. It codes for CASASVAGLYNEQFF.

The V gene is TRBV5-1, the J gene TRBJ1-1; no definite D call. CDR1 and CDR2 (germline): SGHRS, YFSETQ. V was pared by 0 bases and J by 3 bases, with 6 bases between. This CDR3 has 13 residues. CDR3 coding DNA: TGCGCCAGCAGCTTGGCGGGGTACACTGAAGCTTTCTTT. It yields the protein CASSLAGYTEAFF.

V gene TRBV11-2 combines with J gene TRBJ2-7; possibly TRBD1 or TRBD2 for D (5 bases each). Germline V gene sequence: CDR1 SGHAT, CDR2 FQNNGV. The CDR3 runs 13 residues. V dropped 3 bases and J dropped 6 bases, with 12 bases sitting between them. Written as DNA, the CDR3 is TGTGCCAGCAGCTTCACGGGGACCACCGAGCAGTACTTC. The encoded protein is CASSFTGTTEQYF. The full variable domain, completed using reference TRBV11-2 and TRBJ2-7, is EAGVAQSPRYKIIEKRQSVAFWCNPISGHATLYWYQQILGQGPKLLIQFQNNGVVDDSQLPKDRFSAERLKGVDSTLKIQPAKLEDSAVYLCASSFTGTTEQYFGPGTRLTVT.

V usage is TRBV9 and J usage is TRBJ2-7, with D tentatively TRBD2 (5 bases). Germline CDR1 SGDLS, CDR2 YYNGEE. The CDR3 is 15 amino acids. V shed 0 bases and J shed 1 base, with 11 bases lying between them. The CDR3 nucleotides are TGTGCCAGCAGCGTAGGGTTACGGGGATCCTACGAGCAGTACTTC. This translates into CASSVGLRGSYEQYF.

This chain uses TRBV28 with TRBJ1-4; no definite D call. Trimming removed 3 bases at V and 0 bases at J, with 11 bases between. Germline V gene sequence: CDR1 MDHEN, CDR2 SYDVKM. This CDR3 region has 16 residues. CDR3 in amino acids: CASSFSGIATNEKLFF. CDR3 nucleotides: TGTGCCAGCAGTTTTTCGGGGATAGCAACTAATGAAAAACTGTTTTTT. Combining the CDR3 with reference TRBV28 and TRBJ1-4 gives the whole variable domain DVKVTQSSRYLVKRTGEKVFLECVQDMDHENMFWYRQDPGLGLRLIYFSYDVKMKEKGDIPEGYSVSREKKERFSLILESASTNQTSMYLCASSFSGIATNEKLFFGSGTQLSVL.